This TCR beta chain is from a study of cytomegalovirus exposure and HLA in healthy donors. About the study: Among the 300 to 500 donors who were genotyped, over 70% fell in the genetic ancestry cluster that is associated with self-reported Caucasian donors.

It was with 60 Vbeta and 13 Jbeta primers that the PCR ran. Authors' data handling: An analysis that came later counted 60 million to 80 million unique TCR beta chains, roughly 11 million shared. Produced via immunoSEQ multiplex PCR; TCRdb's table is partial and in-frame only. D and trimming come from the DNA, and the V and J calls and clone size come from that table. The sample has fewer than 250,000 clones, almost 80% seen once. V lost 5 bases and J lost 2, with 7 bases in between. Germline V gene sequence: CDR1 MNHEY, CDR2 SVGAGI. The CDR3 sequence is 14 residues long. This sequence originates from a man younger than 35 in good health and CMV-seronegative. The chain joins TRBV6-5 to TRBJ1-6; D unclear. The sequenced sample consisted of PBMCs. DNA of the CDR3: TGTGCCAGCAGTGGTACAACCTATAATTCACCCCTCCACTTT. Translated: CASSGTTYNSPLHF.